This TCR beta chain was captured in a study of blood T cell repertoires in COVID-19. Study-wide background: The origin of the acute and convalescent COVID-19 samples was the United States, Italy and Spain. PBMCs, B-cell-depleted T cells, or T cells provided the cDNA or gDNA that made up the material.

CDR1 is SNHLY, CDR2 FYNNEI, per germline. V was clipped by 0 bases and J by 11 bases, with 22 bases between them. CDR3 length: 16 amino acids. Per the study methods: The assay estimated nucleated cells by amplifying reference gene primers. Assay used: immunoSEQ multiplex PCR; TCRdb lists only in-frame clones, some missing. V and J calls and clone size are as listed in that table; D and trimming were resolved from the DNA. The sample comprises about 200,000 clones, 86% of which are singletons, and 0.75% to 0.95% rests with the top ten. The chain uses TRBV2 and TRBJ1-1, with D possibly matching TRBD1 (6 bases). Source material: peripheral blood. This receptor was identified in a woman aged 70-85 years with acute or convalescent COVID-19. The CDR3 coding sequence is TGTGCCAGCAGTGAAGCCAGGGGTAGGTCTTTTTATGGGGCTTTCTTT. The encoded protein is CASSEARGRSFYGAFF. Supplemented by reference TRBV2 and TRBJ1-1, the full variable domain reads EPEVTQTPSHQVTQMGQEVILRCVPISNHLYFYWYRQILGQKVEFLVSFYNNEISEKSEIFDDQFSVERPDGSNFTLKIRSTKLEDSAMYFCASSEARGRSFYGAFFGQGTRLTVV.